This T cell receptor (beta chain) was sequenced in a study of cytomegalovirus exposure and HLA in healthy donors. Germline V gene data show CDR1 as LGHNA and CDR2 as YNFKEQ. The germline V and J ends were trimmed by 1 base and 5 bases, with 14 bases remaining between them. The CDR3 totals 15 residues. Study conclusions and caveats: The study assumed roughly uniform donor sequencing depth for presence/absence analyses. Rare TCR sequences predominated, though certain public TCRs were found in many donors.

As to this clone: Antigen unknown.

Both 60 Vbeta primers and 13 Jbeta primers went into the PCR. This table comes from immunoSEQ multiplex PCR, and its TCRdb copy is limited to in-frame clones, with some not included. The table records some 130,000 clones, 85% of them present only once. The genes are TRBV4-2 and TRBJ2-5; TRBD2 might be the D (6 bases). This clonotype was obtained from a young woman in good health and CMV-seropositive. The sequenced sample consisted of PBMCs. This chain's CDR3 is CASSQGGTRGETQYF. Written as DNA, the CDR3 is TGTGCCAGCAGCCAAGGGGGGACCCGGGGGGAGACCCAGTACTTC.